Listed below are T cell receptor beta chains from one sample, sequenced in a study of cytotoxic CD8 clonotypes in ibrutinib-treated CLL. Assay: immunoSEQ multiplex PCR; the TCRdb copy retains only in-frame clones and omits some. The sample contains about 200,000 clones, around 72% of which appear only once. The material was PBMCs, obtained after 24 months of ibrutinib treatment. Receptors were obtained from a human donor with chronic lymphocytic leukemia. CDR3s include the opening cysteine and the closing phenylalanine or tryptophan. The order of the fields is V gene, J gene, D gene, clone size, CDR3 DNA, CDR3 protein. D genes are given only for firm matches. Some rows have no size entry. The others give once, few or many, or a class for an expanded clone.

TRBV5-1,TRBJ2-3,-,-,TGCGCCAGCAGCGCGTCAGGAGGACTAAACACAGATACGCAGTATTTT,CASSASGGLNTDTQYF
TRBV11-1,TRBJ2-3,TRBD2,-,TGTGCCAGCAGCTTGTCAGCGGGAGAATTCACAGATACGCAGTATTTT,CASSLSAGEFTDTQYF
TRBV27,TRBJ2-1,TRBD2,-,TGTGCCAGCAGTCTCCTGACTAGCGGGAGTTGGAATGAGCAGTTCTTC,CASSLLTSGSWNEQFF
TRBV10-3,TRBJ1-3,-,-,TGTGCCATCAGCGAGGGAAGGGCTGGAAACACCATATATTTT,CAISEGRAGNTIYF
TRBV7-6,TRBJ2-4,-,few,TGTGCCAGCAGCACTAGGGTGGGCATTCAGTACTTC,CASSTRVGIQYF
TRBV30,TRBJ2-5,TRBD2,once,TGTGCCTGGAGTGGCTATGGTCTAGCGGGAGTGCTTGAGACCCAGTACTTC,CAWSGYGLAGVLETQYF
TRBV7-8,TRBJ2-7,TRBD1,-,TGTGCCAGCAGCTTTGGGACAGGGATTGAGCAGTACTTC,CASSFGTGIEQYF
TRBV29-1,TRBJ2-7,TRBD1,-,TGCAGCGTTCCTGCAGGGGGCCGTTACGAGCAGTACTTC,CSVPAGGRYEQYF
TRBV5-1,TRBJ2-3,-,-,TGCGCCAGCAGCTCCGACGGAGGCACAGATACGCAGTATTTT,CASSSDGGTDTQYF
TRBV10-3,TRBJ1-2,TRBD1,-,TGTGCCATCACCCCAGGGGGCTGGAATGGCTACACCTTC,CAITPGGWNGYTF
TRBV4-1,TRBJ2-7,TRBD2,-,TGCGCCAGCAGCCGTTTTCAGCGGGAGGGCGGCGAGCAGTACTTC,CASSRFQREGGEQYF
TRBV5-1,TRBJ2-3,-,few,TGCGCCAGCAGCTCTCGCTTGGATACGCAGTATTTT,CASSSRLDTQYF
TRBV4-3,TRBJ1-3,-,-,TGCGCCAGCAGCCAAGAAGGCGGGCTGGCTGGAAACACCATATATTTT,CASSQEGGLAGNTIYF
TRBV7-2,TRBJ1-2,-,-,TGTGCCAGCACCCTTAGGCCAGGGAATAACTATGGCTACACCTTC,CASTLRPGNNYGYTF
TRBV4-1,TRBJ1-1,TRBD1,-,TGCGCCAGCAGCCGAACGGGACAGGCAAACACTGAAGCTTTCTTT,CASSRTGQANTEAFF
TRBV5-1,TRBJ2-2,TRBD2,few,TGCGCCAGCAGCTGGACTAGCGGGACCGGGGAGCTGTTTTTT,CASSWTSGTGELFF
TRBV7-6,TRBJ2-1,TRBD2,few,TGTGCCAGCAGCCTTGGACTAGCGGGAATTAATGAGCAGTTCTTC,CASSLGLAGINEQFF
TRBV28,TRBJ2-1,-,-,TGTGCCAGCAGTTTAAACCTAGCGGGACAGGGTGAGCAGTTCTTC,CASSLNLAGQGEQFF
TRBV6-5,TRBJ1-5,-,-,TGTGCCAGCAGTTACTTGGCAGGGAATCAGCCCCAGCATTTT,CASSYLAGNQPQHF
TRBV11-2,TRBJ2-1,TRBD2,-,TGTGCCAGCAGCCAGGGACTAGCGGCTAAGTTCTTC,CASSQGLAAKFF
TRBV29-1,TRBJ2-7,-,-,TGCAGCGTTGTGGTTTTCTACGAGCAGTACTTC,CSVVVFYEQYF
TRBV10-3,TRBJ1-2,-,-,TGTGCCATCAGTGAGTCGACAGTGCTCAACTATGGCTACACCTTC,CAISESTVLNYGYTF
TRBV7-9,TRBJ1-4,-,-,TGTGCCAGCAGCGTGGACGGTCTGACCTATGAAAAACTGTTTTTT,CASSVDGLTYEKLFF
TRBV19,TRBJ2-5,-,-,TGTGCCAGTAGTAATGTGGCCCGGGAGACCCAGTACTTC,CASSNVARETQYF
TRBV20-1,TRBJ1-5,-,few,TGCAGTGCAGGGCAGCCCCAGCATTTT,CSAGQPQHF
TRBV7-2,TRBJ2-3,-,-,TGTGCCAGCAGCTTAGTTTTGCTTGACGCGGATACGCAGTATTTT,CASSLVLLDADTQYF
TRBV5-4,TRBJ2-7,-,-,TGTGCCAGCAGCCTGCGGGCAGGCGTCTCCTACGAGCAGTACTTC,CASSLRAGVSYEQYF
TRBV27,TRBJ1-4,-,few,TGTGCCAGCAGTTTATCCGGGGTCGATGAAAAACTGTTTTTT,CASSLSGVDEKLFF
TRBV18,TRBJ2-5,-,-,TGTGCCAGCTCACCACCGTCTTCAGAGACCCAGTACTTC,CASSPPSSETQYF
TRBV7-9,TRBJ2-7,-,-,TGTGCCAGCAGCTATAGCGGCTACGAGCAGTACTTC,CASSYSGYEQYF
TRBV5-1,TRBJ2-1,TRBD1,-,TGCGCCAGCAGCTTGGGGGACAGGGGGCACAATGAGCAGTTCTTC,CASSLGDRGHNEQFF
TRBV25-1,TRBJ2-6,-,few,TGTGCCAGCAGTGAATCTGGGGCCAACGTCCTGACTTTC,CASSESGANVLTF
TRBV27,TRBJ2-4,-,-,TGTGCCAGCAGCCGCCCGCAACGGACGACCAAAAACATTCAGTACTTC,CASSRPQRTTKNIQYF
TRBV5-4,TRBJ2-5,TRBD1,once,TGTGCCAGCAGCGTCGGGACAGCCCAAGAGACCCAGTACTTC,CASSVGTAQETQYF
TRBV18,TRBJ1-2,TRBD1,-,TGTGCCAGCTCACCACGACGGACAGGGAACTATGGCTACACCTTC,CASSPRRTGNYGYTF
TRBV10-2,TRBJ2-7,-,few,TGCGCCAGCAGTGGGGCCTACGAGCAGTACTTC,CASSGAYEQYF
TRBV25-1,TRBJ2-5,-,-,TGTGCCAGCAGTGATCCGGGACATAACCAAGAGACCCAGTACTTC,CASSDPGHNQETQYF
TRBV7-9,TRBJ2-2,-,-,TGTGCCAGCAGCTTAACGGGAAGGGGGATGGTCACCGGGGAGCTGTTTTTT,CASSLTGRGMVTGELFF
TRBV6-1,TRBJ1-1,-,-,TGTGCCAGCCGGGAGAACACTGAAGCTTTCTTT,CASRENTEAFF
TRBV5-4,TRBJ2-1,-,-,TGTGCCAGCAGCCCATTCGCCGGCGGGAATGAGCAGTTCTTC,CASSPFAGGNEQFF
TRBV7-9,TRBJ2-1,TRBD2,-,TGTGCCAGCAGCCCCAACCCTCTAGCGGATAACTACAATGAGCAGTTCTTC,CASSPNPLADNYNEQFF
TRBV5-4,TRBJ2-5,TRBD2,-,TGTGCCAGCAGCTTCACAGCGGGAGAGGGAGAGACCCAGTACTTC,CASSFTAGEGETQYF
TRBV28,TRBJ2-3,-,-,TGTGCCAGCAGAAGTGGGGCGGATACGCAGTATTTT,CASRSGADTQYF
TRBV10-3,TRBJ2-7,TRBD1,few,TGTGCCATCAGCGCCGGGACAGGGGTCAACGAGCAGTACTTC,CAISAGTGVNEQYF
TRBV10-3,TRBJ2-1,TRBD1,-,TGTGCCATCAGTGGAAGGGGACAGGGGGCGAATGGCGCGAGGGATGAGCAGTTCTTC,CAISGRGQGANGARDEQFF
TRBV11-2,TRBJ2-5,-,-,TGTGCCAGCAGCTCGACCCCGCGAATCGTTTTGGAGACCCAGTACTTC,CASSSTPRIVLETQYF
TRBV4-1,TRBJ2-5,-,-,TGCGCCAGCAGTCAGGGTCGAGAGACCCAGTACTTC,CASSQGRETQYF
TRBV4-1,TRBJ2-3,TRBD1,-,TGCGCCAGCAGCCAAGGACAGGGGGCCACGGATACGCAGTATTTT,CASSQGQGATDTQYF
TRBV5-4,TRBJ1-2,-,-,TGTGCCAGCAGCTTGGCTGATTATGGCTACACCTTC,CASSLADYGYTF
TRBV4-1,TRBJ2-5,-,-,TGCGCCAGCAGCCATTATGTTTTGGAAGAGACCCAGTACTTC,CASSHYVLEETQYF
TRBV25-1,TRBJ2-2,TRBD1,-,TGTGCCAGCAGTGACAGGGGGCAGGGCACCGGGGAGCTGTTTTTT,CASSDRGQGTGELFF